This TCR beta chain was found in a study of T cells expressing NK-cell markers. Study results and limitations: The contribution of dominant NKG2C+ clonotypes to CD8+ T cells in six donors was 1.0-7.0%. What remained unclear was the HCMV specificity of expanded NKG2C+ T cell clones.

CDR1 and CDR2 from the germline V gene are SGHTA and FQGNSA. The CDR3 has 16 residues. As to this clonotype: Its antigen is unidentified.

For TCR beta, cDNA was produced by 5'RACE template switching with UMIs. TCRdb reanalyzed the 5' RACE reads and collapses them to one entry per CDR3 protein, without DNA. The table lists 150,000 or so distinct CDR3 sequences. This clonotype was sampled from a woman aged 18 to 75 in good health. The sample consisted of blood T cells: a sorted CD56 or NKG2C T cell subset, CD4+ or CD8+ T cells, or bulk PBMC T cells (not recorded which). The chain uses TRBV7-2 and TRBJ2-5; absent DNA, TCRdb's TRBD1 call cannot be checked. CDR3 residues: CASSLEVKTPQETQYF.